This TCR beta chain originates from a study of radiotherapy plus CTLA-4 blockade in lung cancer (dated by TCRdb to 2017 to 2018). With respect to the entire study: Objective responses occurred in roughly 19% of enrolled patients, and 30% to 35% achieved disease control.

Remarks on this clone: Its antigen is currently not known. There are no base qualities to consult, and no much larger clone falls within one base.

On the study overall, not on this receptor specifically: Increased serum interferon-beta after radiation, together with early dynamic changes in blood T cell clones, were reported to be the strongest predictors of response. After treatment with radiotherapy and ipilimumab, TCR clones that originated in tumors expanded in peripheral blood.

To prepare the library, the immunoSEQ multiplex PCR assay was applied. TCRdb holds this immuneACCESS table with in-frame rearrangements only. Some clones are missing; in checked studies, unresolved V genes explain under half, and the rest has no known cause. The sample records tens of thousands of clones, roughly 75% of which are singletons. 7% to 8% of the sample belongs to the ten largest clones. Focal radiation therapy combined with CTLA-4 blockade (ipilimumab) was tested in patients with chemo-refractory metastatic non-small-cell lung cancer. CDR1 and CDR2 are read off the germline V gene (reference sequence) as LNHNV and YYDKDF. Including the terminal cysteine and phenylalanine, the CDR3 comprises 15 residues. The read is trimmed to its CDR3 DNA, 45 bases read in frame from base 1. V is trimmed back by 5 bases and J by 6 bases, and the junction contains 11 bases that no gene match accounts for.

The source material was peripheral blood, sampled from a patient treated with radiotherapy plus ipilimumab. Rearrangement joined TRBV15 to TRBJ2-3; 7 central nucleotides agree with TRBD1. The receptor's source is a human donor with non-small cell lung cancer who had a complete response to radiotherapy plus ipilimumab. The CDR3 is CATSRGQVRWDTQYF. The DNA sequence is TGTGCCACCAGCCGCGGACAGGTGCGGTGGGATACGCAGTATTTT.